The 10 T cell receptor beta chains in this list originate from one sample, sequenced in a study of a mutant IDH1 vaccine in newly diagnosed glioma. Stated time point: week 23, last vaccination. It was 300 ug of mutant IDH1 20-mer peptide that made up each vaccine dose, given with topical imiquimod. Their recognized antigens are unknown. The repertoire was sequenced with immunoSEQ multiplex PCR; TCRdb's copy has only in-frame clones and lacks some. This sample has 25,000 to 30,000 clones, with roughly 80% found just once. Sample: PBMCs, taken from a glioma patient whose treatment included an IDH1 peptide vaccine. The receptor set was obtained from a young woman with glioma.

This clone was counted once. The sample carries other DNA sequences with the same CDR3. The genes are TRBV6-5 and TRBJ2-7; possible D gene TRBD2, 6 bases. Germline assignment: CDR1 MNHEY and CDR2 SVGAGI. This CDR3 comprises 14 residues. Trimming pared 0 bases from V and 3 bases from J, leaving 9 bases between. The CDR3 nucleotides read TGTGCCAGCAGTTACTCCCGGGGGAGCTACGAGCAGTACTTC. This gives the protein CASSYSRGSYEQYF.

The gene calls are TRBV2 and TRBJ1-1; 9 bases agree with TRBD1. The CDR3 loop spans 14 amino acids. The germline V gene encodes CDR1 SNHLY and CDR2 FYNNEI. Losses at the gene ends were 6 bases for V and 1 base for J; bases not matched to a gene: 3. The chain's CDR3 is CASSRDRENTEAFF. As DNA, the CDR3 is TGTGCCAGCAGCCGGGACAGGGAGAACACTGAAGCTTTCTTT.

V and J are TRBV5-4 and TRBJ1-3, with 9 bases fitting TRBD1. CDR3 length: 17 residues. With V trimmed by 3 bases and J by 0 bases, 7 bases remained unmatched. CDR1 is SGHNT, CDR2 YYREEE, per germline (reference sequence). CDR3 in amino acids: CASSWGQGTSSGNTIYF. The CDR3 bases are TGTGCCAGCAGCTGGGGACAGGGCACTAGCTCTGGAAACACCATATATTTT.

This chain joins TRBV5-5 and TRBJ1-6; 11 nucleotides align to TRBD1. V dropped 4 bases and J dropped 6; count of bases not matched to a gene: 12. This CDR3 is 18 amino acids long. CDR1 SGHKS and CDR2 YYEKEE come from the germline V gene (reference sequence). For the CDR3, the DNA is TGTGCCAGCAGCCCCCGATCTGGGACAGGGGGAATTAATTCACCCCTCCACTTT. Protein product: CASSPRSGTGGINSPLHF. The full variable domain, completed using reference TRBV5-5 and TRBJ1-6, is DAGVTQSPTHLIKTRGQQVTLRCSPISGHKSVSWYQQVLGQGPQFIFQYYEKEERGRGNFPDRFSARQFPNYSSELNVNALLLGDSALYLCASSPRSGTGGINSPLHFGNGTRLTVT.

V is TRBV5-1 and J is TRBJ2-7; tentative D call: TRBD1 (6 bases). CDR3 length: 14 residues. V gave up 2 bases and J gave up 9 bases, with 18 bases separating them. Germline CDR1 and CDR2: SGHRS and YFSETQ. The DNA for the CDR3 is TGCGCCAGCAGCTTAAAGGACAGCTACATGGGGCAGTACTTC. Translated: CASSLKDSYMGQYF.

V gene TRBV13 combines with J gene TRBJ2-7; perhaps TRBD2 as D (5 bases). Germline assignment: CDR1 PRHDT and CDR2 FYEKMQ (reference sequence). The V end lost 2 bases, the J end lost 7 bases, and 15 bases lay between the germline ends. The length of the CDR3 is 14 residues. The CDR3 bases are TGTGCCAGCAGCTTATCGGGAAGTCGGCGAGAGCAGTACTTC. Its protein is CASSLSGSRREQYF. Looking up the rest from reference TRBV13 and TRBJ2-7 gives the full variable domain: AAGVIQSPRHLIKEKRETATLKCYPIPRHDTVYWYQQGPGQDPQFLISFYEKMQSDKGSIPDRFSAQQFSDYHSELNMSSLELGDSALYFCASSLSGSRREQYFGPGTRLTVT.

The rearrangement links TRBV29-1 to TRBJ2-3; D assignment may be TRBD1 or TRBD2 (5 bases each). This CDR3 is 15 amino acids long. The germline V gene encodes CDR1 SQVTM and CDR2 ANQGSEA. Trimming removed 3 bases at V and 4 bases at J, with 17 bases between. Here the CDR3 DNA reads TGCAGCGTTGACAGGGCATTGGGTAGCGCAGATACGCAGTATTTT. Translated, it gives CSVDRALGSADTQYF.

The rearrangement uses TRBV4-1 and TRBJ2-7; possibly TRBD1 or TRBD2 for D (5 bases each). From germline, CDR1 is MGHRA and CDR2 YSYEKL. This CDR3 comprises 15 residues. The germline V and J ends were trimmed by 3 bases and 0 bases, with 12 bases remaining between them. CDR3 sequence reads: CASSHGTESSYEQYF. The CDR3 nucleotides read TGCGCCAGCAGCCACGGGACCGAGAGCTCCTACGAGCAGTACTTC.

V is TRBV7-9 and J is TRBJ2-2, with unresolved D. V was pared by 5 bases and J by 1 base, with 8 bases between. The germline V gene encodes CDR1 SEHNR and CDR2 FQNEAQ (reference sequence). This CDR3 has 14 amino acids. The CDR3, as DNA: TGTGCCAGCAGCAGCGACAAGAACACCGGGGAGCTGTTTTTT. This codes for CASSSDKNTGELFF.

This clone came up once. This sequence joins TRBV7-2 and TRBJ1-2; D call uncertain. V lost 2 bases and J 2 bases, leaving 15 bases between the germline ends. There are 16 residues in the CDR3. Per the germline V gene, CDR1 is SGHTA and CDR2 is FQGNSA. CDR3: CASSLRSGGDNYGYTF. The DNA for the CDR3 is TGTGCCAGCAGCTTACGGTCGGGCGGTGACAACTATGGCTACACCTTC. The whole variable domain, filled in from reference TRBV7-2 and TRBJ1-2, reads GAGVSQSPSNKVTEKGKDVELRCDPISGHTALYWYRQSLGQGLEFLIYFQGNSAPDKSGLPSDRFSAERTGGSVSTLTIQRTQQEDSAVYLCASSLRSGGDNYGYTFGSGTRLTVV.